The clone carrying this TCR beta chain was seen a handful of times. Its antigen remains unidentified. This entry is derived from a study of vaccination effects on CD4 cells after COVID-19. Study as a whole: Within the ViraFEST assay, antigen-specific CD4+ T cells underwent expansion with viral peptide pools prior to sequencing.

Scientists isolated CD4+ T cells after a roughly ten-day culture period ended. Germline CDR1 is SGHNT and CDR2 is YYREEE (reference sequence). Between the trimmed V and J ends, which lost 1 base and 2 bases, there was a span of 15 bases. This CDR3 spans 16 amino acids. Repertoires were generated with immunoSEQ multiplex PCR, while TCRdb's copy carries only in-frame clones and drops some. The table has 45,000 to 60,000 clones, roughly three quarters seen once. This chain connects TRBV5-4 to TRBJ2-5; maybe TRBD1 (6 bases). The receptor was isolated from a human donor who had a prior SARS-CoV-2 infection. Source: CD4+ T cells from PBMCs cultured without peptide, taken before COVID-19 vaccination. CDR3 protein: CASSLRDGTPQETQYF. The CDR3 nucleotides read TGTGCCAGCAGCTTGAGGGACGGGACACCGCAAGAGACCCAGTACTTC. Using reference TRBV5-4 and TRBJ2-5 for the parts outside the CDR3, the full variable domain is ETGVTQSPTHLIKTRGQQVTLRCSSQSGHNTVSWYQQALGQGPQFIFQYYREEENGRGNFPPRFSGLQFPNYSSELNVNALELDDSALYLCASSLRDGTPQETQYFGPGTRLLVL.